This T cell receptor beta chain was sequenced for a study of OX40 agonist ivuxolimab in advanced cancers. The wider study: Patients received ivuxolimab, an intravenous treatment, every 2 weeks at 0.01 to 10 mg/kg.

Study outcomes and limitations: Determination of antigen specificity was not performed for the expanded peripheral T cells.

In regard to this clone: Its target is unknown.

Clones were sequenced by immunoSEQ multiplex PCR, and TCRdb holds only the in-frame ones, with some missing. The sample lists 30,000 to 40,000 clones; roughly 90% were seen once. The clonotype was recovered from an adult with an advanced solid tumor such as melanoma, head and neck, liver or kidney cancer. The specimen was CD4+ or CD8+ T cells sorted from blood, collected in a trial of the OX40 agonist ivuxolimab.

The CDR3 DNA reads as TGCAGCGTTGACATTACCCAAGAGACCCAGTACTTC. This sequence encodes CSVDITQETQYF. The chain couples TRBV29-1 to TRBJ2-5, with D unclear. The germline CDR1 and CDR2 sequences are SQVTM and ANQGSEA. The germline V and J ends were trimmed by 3 bases and 1 base, with 6 bases remaining between them. This CDR3 has 12 amino acids.